This T cell receptor (beta chain) was identified in a study of T-cell memory formation after mild COVID-19. 5'RACE primed at constant segments yielded TCR alpha and TCR beta cDNA libraries bearing sample barcodes and UMIs. TCRdb analysed the 5' RACE reads with MiXCR anew, one entry per CDR3 protein. The sample lists about 100,000 distinct CDR3 sequences; around 10% were seen once. Concerning this clonotype itself: Its antigen is not identified.

CDR3 length: 15 residues. The V and J ends lost 5 bases and 10 bases, in that order; junction bases with no gene match: 8. CDR1 and CDR2 (germline): SGHVS, FQNEAQ. Overall study results and limits: Clones contracting across day 15 to 85 had a balanced CD4/CD8 profile; later expanding clones leaned CD4+.

The chain has TRBV7-8 and TRBJ2-3, with TRBD2 matching 14 bases. The sequence was collected from a man aged 18-30 years who had mild COVID-19 (a few samples of this study predate the infection). Cell type and time point are not known. Sequenced sample: PBMCs or a T cell subset sorted from them (not recorded which). CDR3 in amino acids: CASSDGTSGGAPQYF. DNA of the CDR3: TGTGCCAGCAGCGACGGGACTAGCGGGGGTGCTCCGCAGTATTTT.